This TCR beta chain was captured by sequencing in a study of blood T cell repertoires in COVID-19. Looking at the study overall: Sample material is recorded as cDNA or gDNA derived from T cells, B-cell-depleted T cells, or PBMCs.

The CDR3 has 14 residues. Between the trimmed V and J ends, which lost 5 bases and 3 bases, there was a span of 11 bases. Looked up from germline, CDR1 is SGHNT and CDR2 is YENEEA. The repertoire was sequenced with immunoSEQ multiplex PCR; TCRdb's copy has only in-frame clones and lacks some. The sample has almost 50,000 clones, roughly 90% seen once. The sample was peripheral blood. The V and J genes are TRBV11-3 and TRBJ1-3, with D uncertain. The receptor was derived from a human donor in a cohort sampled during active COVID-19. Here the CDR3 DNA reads TGTGCCAGCAGCCCTCGCGGGTATGGAAACACCATATATTTT. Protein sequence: CASSPRGYGNTIYF.